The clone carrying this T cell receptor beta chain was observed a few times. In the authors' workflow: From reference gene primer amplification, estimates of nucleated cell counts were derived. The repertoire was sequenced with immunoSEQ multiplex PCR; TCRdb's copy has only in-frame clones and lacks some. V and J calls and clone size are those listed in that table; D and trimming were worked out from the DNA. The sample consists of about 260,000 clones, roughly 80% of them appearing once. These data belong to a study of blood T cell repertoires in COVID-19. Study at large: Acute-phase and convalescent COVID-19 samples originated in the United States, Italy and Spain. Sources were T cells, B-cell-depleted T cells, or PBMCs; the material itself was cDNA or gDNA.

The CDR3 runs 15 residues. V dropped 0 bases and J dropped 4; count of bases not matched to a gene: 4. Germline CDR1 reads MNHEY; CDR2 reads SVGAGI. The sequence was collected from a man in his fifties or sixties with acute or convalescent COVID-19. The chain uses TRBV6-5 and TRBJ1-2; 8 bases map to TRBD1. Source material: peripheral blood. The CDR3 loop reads CASSYSDRGVYGYTF. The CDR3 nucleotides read TGTGCCAGCAGTTACTCCGACAGGGGTGTCTATGGCTACACCTTC.